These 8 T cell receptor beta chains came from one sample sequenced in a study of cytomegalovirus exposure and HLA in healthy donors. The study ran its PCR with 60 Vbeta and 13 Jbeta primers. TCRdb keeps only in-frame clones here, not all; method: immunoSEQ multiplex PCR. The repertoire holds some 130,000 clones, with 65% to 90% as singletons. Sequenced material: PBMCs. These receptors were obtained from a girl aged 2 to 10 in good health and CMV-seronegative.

For the CDR3, the DNA is TGTGCCAGCAGCCCGGACAGAGAGGGACAGCCCCAGCATTTT. Translating gives CASSPDREGQPQHF. The V and J genes are TRBV7-2 and TRBJ1-5, with D maybe TRBD1 (6 bases). The V gene lost 5 bases and the J gene lost 7 bases, with 15 bases spanning the gap. This CDR3 has 14 amino acids. In germline, CDR1 is SGHTA, CDR2 FQGNSA.

The CDR3 DNA is TGTGCCAGCAGCCGAGCCTCCCCGAGCGGGCTCAATGAGCAGTTCTTC. Its protein product is CASSRASPSGLNEQFF. This rearrangement joins TRBV11-1 to TRBJ2-1; tentative D call: TRBD2 (6 bases). The CDR3 extends over 16 amino acids. Trimming pared 5 bases from V and 6 bases from J, leaving 20 bases between. The germline gives CDR1 SGHAT, CDR2 FQDESV (reference sequence).

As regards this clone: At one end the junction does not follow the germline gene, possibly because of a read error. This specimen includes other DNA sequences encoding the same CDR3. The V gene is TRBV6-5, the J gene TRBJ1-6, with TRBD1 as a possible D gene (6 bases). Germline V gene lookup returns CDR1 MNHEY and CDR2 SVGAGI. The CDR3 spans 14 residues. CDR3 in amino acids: CASKTQGFNSPLHF. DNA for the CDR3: TGTGCCAGCAAAACACAGGGTTTTAATTCCCCCCTCCACTTT.

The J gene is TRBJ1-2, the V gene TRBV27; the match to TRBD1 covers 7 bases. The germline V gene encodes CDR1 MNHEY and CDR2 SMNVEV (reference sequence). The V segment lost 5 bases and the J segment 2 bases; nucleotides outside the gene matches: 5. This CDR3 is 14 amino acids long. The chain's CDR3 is CASSQRTGNYGYTF. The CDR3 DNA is TGTGCCAGCAGTCAGCGGACAGGAAACTATGGCTACACCTTC.

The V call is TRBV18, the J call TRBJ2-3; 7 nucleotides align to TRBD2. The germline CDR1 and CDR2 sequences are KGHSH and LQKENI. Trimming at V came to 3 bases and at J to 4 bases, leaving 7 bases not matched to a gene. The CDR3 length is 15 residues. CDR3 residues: CASSPRGVEADTQYF. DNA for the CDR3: TGTGCCAGCTCACCCCGGGGGGTCGAAGCAGATACGCAGTATTTT.

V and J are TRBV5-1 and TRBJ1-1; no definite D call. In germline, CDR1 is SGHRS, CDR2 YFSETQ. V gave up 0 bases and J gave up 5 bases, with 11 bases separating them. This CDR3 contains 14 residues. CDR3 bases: TGCGCCAGCAGCTTGGCCCTAGGAGGTACTGAAGCTTTCTTT. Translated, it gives CASSLALGGTEAFF.

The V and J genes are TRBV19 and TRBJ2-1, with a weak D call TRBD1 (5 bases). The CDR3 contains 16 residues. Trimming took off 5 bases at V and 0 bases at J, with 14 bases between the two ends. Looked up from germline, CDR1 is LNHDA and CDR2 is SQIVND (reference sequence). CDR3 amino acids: CASSYVQGPSYNEQFF. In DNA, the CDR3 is TGTGCCAGTAGTTATGTCCAGGGCCCCTCCTACAATGAGCAGTTCTTC.

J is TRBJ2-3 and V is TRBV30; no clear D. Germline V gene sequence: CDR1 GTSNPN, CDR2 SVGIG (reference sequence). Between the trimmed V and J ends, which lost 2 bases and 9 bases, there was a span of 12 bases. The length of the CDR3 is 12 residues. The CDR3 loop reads CAWSTTVVTQYF. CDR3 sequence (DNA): TGTGCCTGGAGTACAACAGTGGTCACGCAGTATTTT.